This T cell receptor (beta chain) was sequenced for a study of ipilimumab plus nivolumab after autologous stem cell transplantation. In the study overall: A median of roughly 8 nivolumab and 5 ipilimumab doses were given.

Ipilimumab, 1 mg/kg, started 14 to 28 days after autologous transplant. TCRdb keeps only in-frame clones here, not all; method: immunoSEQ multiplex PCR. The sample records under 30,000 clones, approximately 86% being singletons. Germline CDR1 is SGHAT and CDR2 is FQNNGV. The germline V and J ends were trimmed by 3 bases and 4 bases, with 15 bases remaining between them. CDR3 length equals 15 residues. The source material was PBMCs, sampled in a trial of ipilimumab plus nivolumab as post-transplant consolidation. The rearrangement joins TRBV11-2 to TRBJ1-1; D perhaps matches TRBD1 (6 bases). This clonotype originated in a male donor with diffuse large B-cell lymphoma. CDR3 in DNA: TGTGCCAGCAGCTTTGGGGGGGGGCCGGGCACTGAAGCTTTCTTT. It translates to CASSFGGGPGTEAFF.